This T cell receptor (beta chain) was retrieved from a study of blood T cells in healthy people across ages. Study-wide results and limits: Higher diversity, along with more naive CD4+ cells, distinguished long-lived donors from aged donors. Per million T cells, TCR beta diversity dropped roughly linearly as age increased.

PCR was performed a second time for 7 to 11 cycles using a sample-barcoded 5' primer and a J-beta primer mix. TCRdb re-called the 5' RACE reads with MiXCR, one entry per CDR3 protein. This table has approximately 800,000 distinct CDR3 sequences, 20% to 25% appearing once. A word on this clonotype: Its antigen is unknown.

Around 9 milliliters of peripheral blood were drawn from each donor into EDTA-treated tubes. The same data also went into a second study, on T cells of mothers and their children. That study reports: Persistent microchimeric T cell clones were sought, and none were detected.

Source material: blood. The sequence derives from a boy aged 5-17 years in good health.

The chain's CDR3 is CASSFEIKGNQPQHF. The DNA of the CDR3 is TGTGCCAGCAGCTTTGAGATCAAGGGCAATCAGCCCCAGCATTTT. The chain uses TRBV7-2 and TRBJ1-5; D not certain. The CDR3 is 15 amino acids. Per germline, CDR1 SGHTA and CDR2 FQGNSA. Trimming left V 3 bases short and J 2 bases short, with 11 bases between.